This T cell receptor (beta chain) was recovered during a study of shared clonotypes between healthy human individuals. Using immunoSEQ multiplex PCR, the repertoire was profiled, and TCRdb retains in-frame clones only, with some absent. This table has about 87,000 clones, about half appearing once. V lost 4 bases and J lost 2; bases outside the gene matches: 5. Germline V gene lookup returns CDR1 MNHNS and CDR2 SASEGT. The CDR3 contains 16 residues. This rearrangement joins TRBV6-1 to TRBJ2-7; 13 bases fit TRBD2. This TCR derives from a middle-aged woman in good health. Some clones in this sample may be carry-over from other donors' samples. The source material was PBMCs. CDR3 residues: CASSVLAGGAPYEQYF. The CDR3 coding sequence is TGTGCCAGCAGTGTACTAGCGGGAGGGGCCCCCTACGAGCAGTACTTC.